This T cell receptor beta chain stems from a study of beta chain features in type 1 diabetes. About this clone: The antigen remains undetermined.

On average, the one heparinised blood draw given by each donor was about 120 mL. The germline CDR1 and CDR2 sequences are SGHAT and FQNNGV. The V gene end was trimmed by 2 bases and the J gene end by 6 bases; junction bases not matched to a gene: 4. CDR3 length equals 14 residues. Study outcomes and limitations: Among all four CD4+ subsets, Type 1 diabetes patients had TCRB CDR3s that were moderately but significantly shorter. A definitive answer on HLA type influencing TCRB rearrangement was not reached here.

All of the isolated RNA was reverse transcribed, so expressed TCRB transcripts were sequenced. The table came from immunoSEQ multiplex PCR; TCRdb's copy has only in-frame clones and leaves some out. The sample carries 850,000 to 900,000 clones, around a sixth recorded once. The specimen sequenced was naive CD4+ T cells from blood. This clonotype was obtained from a woman between 18 and 29 years old in good health. The gene calls are TRBV11-2 and TRBJ2-4, with 7 bases identical to TRBD1. CDR3 in amino acids: CASSLPGTVNIQYF. CDR3 nucleotide sequence: TGTGCCAGCAGCTTACCCGGGACAGTAAACATTCAGTACTTC.